This T cell receptor beta chain was retrieved from a study of T-cell memory formation after mild COVID-19. Whole-study context: Clusters of TCRs were largely donor specific. Study results and caveats: Several responding clones turned up in pre-infection memory, indicating that cross-reactive memory may have taken part.

Constant-segment primers served in 5'RACE that generated TCR alpha and TCR beta cDNA libraries bearing sample barcodes and UMIs. TCRdb re-called the 5' RACE reads through MiXCR, storing one row per CDR3 protein. The sample includes a few hundred thousand distinct CDR3 sequences, about 15% of them seen just once. Note on this clonotype: No antigen is known for it.

The germline V gene encodes CDR1 SGHAT and CDR2 FQNNGV. CDR3 size: 12 residues. Trimming pared 3 bases from V and 6 bases from J, leaving 5 bases between. The TCR comes from a man younger than 35 who had mild COVID-19 (a few samples of this study predate the infection). Cell type and time point are not known. Sequences were obtained from PBMCs or a T cell subset sorted from them (not recorded which). The rearrangement joins TRBV11-2 to TRBJ2-2; D is uncertain. The CDR3 nucleotides are TGTGCCAGCAGCTTCCATGCCGGGGAGCTGTTTTTT. It translates to CASSFHAGELFF.